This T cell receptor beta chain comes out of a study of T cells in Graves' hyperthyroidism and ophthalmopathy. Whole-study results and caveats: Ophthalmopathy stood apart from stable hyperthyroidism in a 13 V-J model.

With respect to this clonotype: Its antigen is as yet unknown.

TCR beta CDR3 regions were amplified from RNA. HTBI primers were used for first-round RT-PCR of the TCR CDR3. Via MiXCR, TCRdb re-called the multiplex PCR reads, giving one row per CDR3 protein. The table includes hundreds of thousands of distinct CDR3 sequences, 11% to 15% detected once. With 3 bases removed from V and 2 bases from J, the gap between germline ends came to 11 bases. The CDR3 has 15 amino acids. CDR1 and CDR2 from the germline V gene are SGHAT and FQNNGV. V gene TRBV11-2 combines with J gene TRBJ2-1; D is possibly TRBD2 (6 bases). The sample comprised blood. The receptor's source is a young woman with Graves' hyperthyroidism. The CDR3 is CASSLFAGPYNEQFF. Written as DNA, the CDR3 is TGTGCCAGCAGCTTGTTTGCGGGACCCTACAATGAGCAGTTCTTC.